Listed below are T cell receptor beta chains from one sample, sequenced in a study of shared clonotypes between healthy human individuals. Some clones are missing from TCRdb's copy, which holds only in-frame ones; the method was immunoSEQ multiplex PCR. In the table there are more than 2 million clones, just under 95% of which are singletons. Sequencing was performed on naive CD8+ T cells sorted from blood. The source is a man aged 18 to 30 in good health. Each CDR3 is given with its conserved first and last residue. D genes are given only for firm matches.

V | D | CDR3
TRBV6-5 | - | CASSLLAEGGTGELFF
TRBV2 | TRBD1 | CASTGQGAYNEQFF
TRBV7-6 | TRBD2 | CASSPLGAGGNEQFF
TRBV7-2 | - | CASNLGGITDTQYF
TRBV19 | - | CASSIDSYNSPLHF
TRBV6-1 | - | CASSLDDTYEQYF
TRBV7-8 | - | CASSLRQGTNYGYTF
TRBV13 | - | CASSLGIPHGQGNYGYTF
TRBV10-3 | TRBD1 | CAISENWGTGVRDGYTF
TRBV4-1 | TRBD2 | CASSDPGLAGLEQYF
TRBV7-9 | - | CASSLGPGAGANVLTF
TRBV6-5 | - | CASSSWGDTQYF
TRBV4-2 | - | CASSQEEDTVDYEQYF
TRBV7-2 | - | CASSSRLVYTEAFF
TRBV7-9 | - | CASSPSWGQETQYF